A single sample gave rise to the 5 T cell receptor beta chains below, sequenced in a study of cytomegalovirus exposure and HLA in healthy donors listed by TCRdb under 2017. Receptor libraries were prepared by the immunoSEQ multiplex PCR assay. The multiplex PCR relied on a mix of 60 forward primers for TCR Vbeta segments and 13 reverse primers for TCR Jbeta segments. TCRdb obtained this table from immuneACCESS and retained in-frame rearrangements with V and J assigned. These tables miss some clones; where compared with another copy, unresolved V genes account for less than half of the shortfall, and the remainder is unexplained. A total of roughly 100,000 clones appear in this sample, approximately 66% of them only once. The leading ten clones occupy roughly 3.3% of the sample. The sequenced sample consisted of PBMCs. The receptors stem from a woman between 45 and 60 years old in good health and CMV-seronegative.

This clone occurred a few times. This sequence joins TRBV11-3 and TRBJ2-7, with D maybe TRBD1 (5 bases). The CDR3 consists of 17 residues. Germline V gene data show CDR1 as SGHNT and CDR2 as YENEEA. The V end lost 3 bases, the J end lost 3 bases, and 21 bases lay between the germline ends. The CDR3 DNA reads TGTGCCAGCAGCTTTAGAGAACTGGGCAGGGCTCTCTACGAGCAGTACTTC. Encoded protein: CASSFRELGRALYEQYF.

This clone was picked up a small number of times. The chain has TRBV7-9 and TRBJ2-5; 12 nucleotides agree with TRBD2. CDR3 length: 16 amino acids. With 2 bases clipped from V and 4 bases from J, the junction kept 5 bases outside the gene matches. Germline lookup yields CDR1 SEHNR and CDR2 FQNEAQ (reference sequence). The CDR3 sequence is CASSLRRGLAGETQYF. The CDR3, as DNA: TGTGCCAGCAGCTTACGTAGGGGACTAGCGGGAGAGACCCAGTACTTC.

This rearrangement joins TRBV19 to TRBJ2-2, with 8 bases aligning to TRBD1. The V gene end was trimmed by 6 bases and the J gene end by 4 bases; junction bases not matched to a gene: 7. Germline V gene sequence: CDR1 LNHDA, CDR2 SQIVND (reference sequence). This CDR3 is 15 amino acids long. The CDR3 DNA is TGTGCCAGTAGGGCCGGGACAGGCGGCACCGGGGAGCTGTTTTTT. Translation gives CASRAGTGGTGELFF.

This clone was observed a few times. The genes are TRBV15 and TRBJ2-7; D gene uncertain. This CDR3 region has 13 residues. The germline V gene has CDR1 LNHNV and CDR2 YYDKDF (reference sequence). Trimming cost V 5 bases and J 2 bases, with 10 bases left between them. Here the CDR3 DNA reads TGTGCCACCAGCCTAGATAAGGCCTACGAGCAGTACTTC. This translates into CATSLDKAYEQYF. Variable domain in full (rest from reference TRBV15 and TRBJ2-7): DAMVIQNPRYQVTQFGKPVTLSCSQTLNHNVMYWYQQKSSQAPKLLFHYYDKDFNNEADTPDNFQSRRPNTSFCFLDIRSPGLGDTAMYLCATSLDKAYEQYFGPGTRLTVT.

The chain combines TRBV10-3 with TRBJ1-2, with 10 bases matching TRBD1. V shed 6 bases, J shed 4 bases, and the junction held 11 bases outside the gene matches. The CDR3 spans 16 residues. The germline CDR1 and CDR2 sequences are ENHRY and SYGVKD. The CDR3 here is CAISVRMTGGGYGYTF. CDR3 DNA sequence: TGTGCCATCAGCGTACGAATGACAGGGGGCGGCTATGGCTACACCTTC.